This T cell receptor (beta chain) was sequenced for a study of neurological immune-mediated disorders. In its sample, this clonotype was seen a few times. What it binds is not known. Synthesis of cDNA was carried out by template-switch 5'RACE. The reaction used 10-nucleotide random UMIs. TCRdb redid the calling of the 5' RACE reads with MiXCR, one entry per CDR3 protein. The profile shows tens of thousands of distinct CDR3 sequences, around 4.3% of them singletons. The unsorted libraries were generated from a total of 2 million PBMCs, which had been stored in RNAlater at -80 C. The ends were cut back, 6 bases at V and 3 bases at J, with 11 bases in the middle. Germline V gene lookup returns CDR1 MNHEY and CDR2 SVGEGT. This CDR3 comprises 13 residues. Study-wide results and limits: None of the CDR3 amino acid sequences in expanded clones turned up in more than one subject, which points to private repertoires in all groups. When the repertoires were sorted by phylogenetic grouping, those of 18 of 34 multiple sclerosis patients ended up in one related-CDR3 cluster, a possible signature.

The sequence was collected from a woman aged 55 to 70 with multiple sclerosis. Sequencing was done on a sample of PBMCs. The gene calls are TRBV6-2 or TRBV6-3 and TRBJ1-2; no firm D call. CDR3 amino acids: CASRGKTYYGYTF. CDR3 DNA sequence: TGTGCCAGCAGGGGAAAGACCTACTATGGCTACACCTTC.